This paragraph reports one T cell receptor (beta chain). This clone's antigen is unknown. Base qualities are not at hand, and no much larger clone is one base apart. This entry belongs to a study of blood T cell repertoires in COVID-19 (TCRdb year 2020). Background for the entire study: Collaborator samples came from the United States, Italy and Spain and covered acute and convalescent phases of COVID-19. The material from the prospective study consisted of cDNA or gDNA derived from T cells, B-cell-depleted T cells, or PBMCs. Deeply sampled blood TCRbeta repertoires from subjects exposed to, actively infected with, or recovered from COVID-19 were included in the dataset. The repertoires were released in a freely available public database intended as a resource for research on the immune response to SARS-CoV-2. The samples were drawn from the first 160 participants of the ongoing ImmuneRACE study and from over a thousand subjects provided by 6 global collaborators. Sample metadata almost always included a de-identified subject ID, COVID-19 status, age in years and sex. Where available, HLA class I and class II types were obtained from metadata supplied by the sample provider rather than from assay-based typing.

TCRbeta CDR3 regions were amplified from genomic DNA using the immunoSEQ Assay, a bias-controlled multiplex PCR. From the authors' description of their analysis: Nucleated cell counts per sample were estimated from amplification of reference gene primers within the assay. Sequence reads were collapsed and filtered to measure the absolute abundance of every unique TCRbeta CDR3 rearrangement. For each sample, productive Simpson clonality was calculated as the square root of Simpson's diversity index across productive rearrangements. TCRdb limited this immuneACCESS table to in-frame rearrangements with V and J called. A share of clones is missing; checked studies link under half to unresolved V genes, and the rest is unexplained. The D gene and trimming were derived from the DNA, and the V and J assignments and clone size from that table. Counted in this sample were 250,000 to 350,000 clones; roughly 90% of them appeared once. The ten most abundant clones make up roughly 2.9% of the sample.

The junction shows trimming of 3 bases on V and 6 bases on J, and the gene matches do not reach 12 bases of it. Spanning cysteine to phenylalanine, the CDR3 consists of 16 amino acids. Only the CDR3 part of the read is kept: 48 bases, read in frame from the first base. CDR1 and CDR2 (LGHDT, YNNKEL) derive from the germline V gene (reference sequence). In the prospective study, participants were roughly 18 to 95 years old, resided in 24 geographic areas of the United States, and were enrolled through a virtual design. To assign participants to cohorts, the prospective study relied on clinical history that participants themselves reported in a screening survey and a study questionnaire. Exposed participants had been in contact, within 2 weeks of entering the study, with a person who had a PCR-confirmed or clinician-diagnosed case of COVID-19. In the prospective study, whole blood, serum and a nasopharyngeal or oropharyngeal swab were collected from each participant by mobile phlebotomists. Participants in the prospective study had the option to provide additional blood draws and questionnaires over a roughly 2-month period. Before DNA extraction, blood samples from the prospective study were shipped at room temperature or frozen.

What the authors observed across the whole study: The amount of clinical and demographic metadata varied by source and participant and was provided uncurated.

The sequence is built from TRBV3-1 (or the pseudogene TRBV3-2) and TRBJ2-7; 9 bases in the middle match TRBD1. The source material was PBMCs or T cells enriched from blood (not recorded which). The receptor was isolated from a woman aged 45-60 years who had been exposed to COVID-19. In nucleotides, the sequence is TGTGCCAGCAGCCACCAGACAGGGGGTGAAGTGGGCGAGCAGTACTTC. Its amino acids are CASSHQTGGEVGEQYF.